This entry features one TCR beta chain sequence. Its antigen remains unknown. The data were taken from a study of CD8 T cells in ankylosing spondylitis. Library preparation for TCR beta used quantitative 5'-RACE with molecular barcodes. One entry per CDR3 protein, called by TCRdb with MiXCR from the 5' RACE reads. This table has about 440,000 distinct CDR3 sequences, 15% to 20% appearing once. This CDR3 is 14 amino acids long. The V end was cut by 3 bases, the J end by 7 bases, with 15 bases between. CDR1 DFQATT and CDR2 SNEGSKA come from the germline V gene (reference sequence). Overall study findings and caveats: For ankylosing spondylitis blood, a TCR beta motif of 7 or 8 highly homologous variants appeared characteristic. The study looked at matched synovial fluid samples from ankylosing spondylitis patients. Disease-linked clones were reported to be significantly enriched there. Relatively scarce in peripheral blood, disease-linked clones were CD8+.

The TCR comes from a male donor with ankylosing spondylitis. The rearrangement links TRBV20-1 to TRBJ1-4; D not certain. Material for sequencing was blood, either unsorted or a sorted T cell fraction (not recorded which). CDR3 amino acids: CSASGSHSFEKLFF. The CDR3 DNA sequence: TGCAGTGCTAGTGGGTCCCATTCGTTTGAAAAACTGTTTTTT.